The 25 T cell receptor beta chains listed next were all sequenced from one sample in a study of identifying expanded T cells in peripheral blood. Sequencing was performed with immunoSEQ multiplex PCR; in TCRdb, only in-frame clones are kept and a portion is missing. Among approximately 75,000 clones listed, almost 90% were seen once. The sequencing sample was made of blood. These receptors were collected from a person aged 18 to 70 in good health.

The rearrangement uses TRBV10-3 and TRBJ1-3; D might be TRBD1 (5 bases). This CDR3 region has 16 residues. Germline V gives CDR1 ENHRY, CDR2 SYGVKD. V lost 3 bases to trimming and J lost 0 bases, with 12 bases between them. CDR3 coding DNA: TGTGCCATCAGTGACCGGGACCTCAGCTCTGGAAACACCATATATTTT. Encoded protein: CAISDRDLSSGNTIYF.

The gene calls are TRBV30 and TRBJ2-3; TRBD1 might be the D (7 bases). This CDR3 has 13 amino acids. Germline V gives CDR1 GTSNPN, CDR2 SVGIG (reference sequence). Trimming pared 3 bases from V and 3 bases from J, leaving 10 bases between. This CDR3 reads CAWREGATDTQYF. CDR3 DNA: TGTGCCTGGAGGGAGGGGGCAACAGATACGCAGTATTTT. The variable domain in full, completed from reference TRBV30 and TRBJ2-3, reads SQTIHQWPATLVQPVGSPLSLECTVEGTSNPNLYWYRQAAGRGLQLLFYSVGIGQISSEVPQNLSASRPQDRQFILSSKKLLLSDSGFYLCAWREGATDTQYFGPGTRLTVL.

This chain joins TRBV7-8 and TRBJ2-3; D may be TRBD2 (5 bases). CDR3 length: 15 residues. Germline lookup yields CDR1 SGHVS and CDR2 FQNEAQ. Trimming cost V 8 bases and J 3 bases, with 18 bases left between them. CDR3 in amino acids: CASFAGLGWTDTQYF. The CDR3, as DNA: TGTGCCAGCTTTGCCGGACTCGGTTGGACAGATACGCAGTATTTT.

The chain carries TRBV6-6 and TRBJ2-3; 7 bases are a match to TRBD1. J gave up 1 base and V 0 bases, and 4 bases lay outside the gene matches. This CDR3 is 16 amino acids long. The germline V gene encodes CDR1 MNHNY and CDR2 SVGAGI (reference sequence). The CDR3 DNA is TGTGCCAGCAGTTACTCAGGGGGCGGCGGCACAGATACGCAGTATTTT. It codes for CASSYSGGGGTDTQYF.

The rearrangement links TRBV13 to TRBJ2-1, with 13 bases identical to TRBD2. Germline V gives CDR1 PRHDT, CDR2 FYEKMQ (reference sequence). The CDR3 contains 15 residues. V was clipped by 5 bases and J by 5 bases; unmatched bases: 3. The CDR3 sequence is CASSPGLAGNNEQFF. Written as DNA, the CDR3 is TGTGCCAGCAGCCCGGGACTAGCGGGGAACAATGAGCAGTTCTTC.

V and J are TRBV19 and TRBJ2-5; D is ambiguous. Between the trimmed V and J ends, which lost 9 bases and 3 bases, there was a span of 5 bases. CDR1 LNHDA and CDR2 SQIVND come from the germline V gene (reference sequence). The CDR3 extends over 10 amino acids. The CDR3 region has the DNA TGTGCCAGAGACAAAGAGACCCAGTACTTC. Residues: CARDKETQYF.

DNA for the CDR3: TGCGCCAGCAGTCAAAAATGGATCGAAAGGAACACTGAAGCTTTCTTT. Amino acid sequence: CASSQKWIERNTEAFF. V is TRBV23-1 and J is TRBJ1-1; no clear D. TRBV23-1 falls under the ORF class, with uncertain function. Trimming stripped 2 bases from V and 1 base from J, with 14 bases between. There are 16 residues in the CDR3.

The V call is TRBV2, the J call TRBJ2-1; D might be TRBD2 (5 bases). This CDR3 is built from 14 residues. The germline V gene has CDR1 SNHLY and CDR2 FYNNEI. The germline V and J ends were trimmed by 8 bases and 6 bases, with 17 bases remaining between them. The CDR3 region has the DNA TGTGCCAGCGAGTCGCTGCTCGGACTCAATGAGCAGTTCTTC. Translated: CASESLLGLNEQFF.

The rearrangement uses TRBV4-3 and TRBJ2-7, with 7 nucleotides matching TRBD1. J gave up 5 bases and V 4 bases, and 14 bases lay outside the gene matches. Germline loops: CDR1 LGHNA, CDR2 YSLEER. The CDR3 is 16 residues long. CDR3 residues: CASSPTFRTGGNEQYF. CDR3 bases: TGCGCCAGCAGCCCCACGTTCCGGACAGGAGGCAACGAGCAGTACTTC.

The chain joins TRBV11-1 to TRBJ2-3, with 9 nucleotides matching TRBD1. The germline gives CDR1 SGHAT, CDR2 FQDESV (reference sequence). The CDR3 has 15 amino acids. V lost 5 bases and J lost 5; bases outside the gene matches: 8. The CDR3 DNA sequence: TGTGCCAGCAGCCCACTCTTGGACAGGGGAGATACGCAGTATTTT. The encoded protein is CASSPLLDRGDTQYF. The variable domain in full, with the rest retrieved from reference TRBV11-1 and TRBJ2-3, is EAEVAQSPRYKITEKSQAVAFWCDPISGHATLYWYRQILGQGPELLVQFQDESVVDDSQLPKDRFSAERLKGVDSTLKIQPAELGDSAMYLCASSPLLDRGDTQYFGPGTRLTVL.

This sequence joins TRBV15 and TRBJ2-5; D not resolved. V was pared by 0 bases and J by 5 bases, with 4 bases between. The germline V gene encodes CDR1 LNHNV and CDR2 YYDKDF (reference sequence). This CDR3 spans 12 amino acids. CDR3 protein: CATSRDSETQYF. As DNA, the CDR3 is TGTGCCACCAGCAGAGATAGCGAGACCCAGTACTTC.

V is TRBV7-8 and J is TRBJ2-1; D call uncertain. Germline V gene lookup returns CDR1 SGHVS and CDR2 FQNEAQ. This CDR3 comprises 11 residues. V was pared by 1 base and J by 8 bases, with 3 bases between. The CDR3 DNA follows: TGTGCCAGCAGCTTAGTTGATGAGCAGTTCTTC. Protein: CASSLVDEQFF.

This chain connects TRBV7-2 to TRBJ2-3; no reliable D call. The CDR3 contains 11 residues. Trimming removed 5 bases at V and 2 bases at J, with 2 bases between. CDR1 is SGHTA, CDR2 FQGNSA, per germline. The CDR3: CASSVTDTQYF. CDR3 sequence (DNA): TGTGCCAGCAGCGTCACAGATACGCAGTATTTT.

V usage is TRBV5-1 and J usage is TRBJ2-7; D is uncertain. Trimming cost V 3 bases and J 0 bases, with 10 bases left between them. Germline V lookup: CDR1 SGHRS, CDR2 YFSETQ. The CDR3 contains 14 residues. The CDR3 DNA sequence: TGCGCCAGCAGCTCAGGTGGGGTCTCCTACGAGCAGTACTTC. This encodes CASSSGGVSYEQYF.

The J gene is TRBJ1-6, the V gene TRBV11-2; D unclear. Deletions cut 7 bases from V and 3 bases from J, with 10 bases between. Looked up from germline, CDR1 is SGHAT and CDR2 is FQNNGV. The CDR3 is made up of 14 amino acids. For the CDR3, the DNA is TGTGCCAGCACCTTCTCCAACTATAATTCACCCCTCCACTTT. Its translation: CASTFSNYNSPLHF.

The chain employs TRBV4-3 and TRBJ2-6, with D perhaps being TRBD1 or TRBD2 (5 bases each). Trimming stripped 0 bases from V and 4 bases from J, with 13 bases between. Germline assignment: CDR1 LGHNA and CDR2 YSLEER. There are 17 residues in the CDR3. The CDR3 DNA follows: TGCGCCAGCAGCCAAGATAGGTTGGGGGACGGGGCCAACGTCCTGACTTTC. This codes for CASSQDRLGDGANVLTF.

The chain recombines TRBV6-5 with TRBJ1-2; possibly TRBD1 for D (5 bases). Germline assignment: CDR1 MNHEY and CDR2 SVGAGI. The CDR3 extends over 15 amino acids. With 0 bases removed from V and 4 bases from J, the gap between germline ends came to 12 bases. The CDR3 DNA reads as TGTGCCAGCAGTTACTCGCTGGAAACAGGCTATGGCTACACCTTC. Translating gives CASSYSLETGYGYTF.

J is TRBJ1-5 and V is TRBV27; 8 bases agree with TRBD1. The germline gives CDR1 MNHEY, CDR2 SMNVEV (reference sequence). Unmatched junction bases numbered 10, after V lost 8 bases and J lost 7 bases. The CDR3 spans 14 residues. The CDR3 nucleotides read TGTGCCAGCTCGACAGGGGCCGGCGGGCAGCCCCAGCATTTT. This sequence encodes CASSTGAGGQPQHF.

The V and J genes are TRBV7-2 and TRBJ1-3, with D hard to call. The V gene lost 0 bases and the J gene lost 0 bases, with 3 bases spanning the gap. There are 14 residues in the CDR3. The germline gives CDR1 SGHTA, CDR2 FQGNSA. The DNA of the CDR3 is TGTGCCAGCAGCTTAGCGGGCTCTGGAAACACCATATATTTT. Protein: CASSLAGSGNTIYF.

The chain couples TRBV5-1 to TRBJ2-1, with D maybe TRBD2 (5 bases). The CDR3 covers 14 residues. The V and J ends lost 4 bases and 2 bases respectively, with 10 bases between them. Germline V gene sequence: CDR1 SGHRS, CDR2 YFSETQ. CDR3 loop: CASSAGGTYNEQFF. The CDR3 nucleotides read TGCGCCAGCAGCGCAGGAGGTACCTACAATGAGCAGTTCTTC.

This chain links TRBV9 with TRBJ2-5; D might be TRBD2 (6 bases). Germline V gene lookup returns CDR1 SGDLS and CDR2 YYNGEE. Trimming left V 3 bases short and J 7 bases short, with 22 bases between. This CDR3 has 16 amino acids. The CDR3 is CASSAGTPGVSGTQYF. Here the CDR3 DNA reads TGTGCCAGCAGCGCCGGGACTCCAGGCGTTTCGGGGACCCAGTACTTC.

The chain links TRBV4-3 to TRBJ1-1; D is unclear. CDR3 length: 15 amino acids. The V end lost 0 bases, the J end lost 0 bases, and 8 bases lay between the germline ends. Germline V gene data show CDR1 as LGHNA and CDR2 as YSLEER. The CDR3 DNA follows: TGCGCCAGCAGCCAAGATTTGGGAATGAACACTGAAGCTTTCTTT. Translated: CASSQDLGMNTEAFF.

The CDR3 loop reads CASSLGPSYEQYF. CDR3 coding DNA: TGCGCCAGCAGCCTTGGGCCATCCTACGAGCAGTACTTC. The rearrangement links TRBV4-1 to TRBJ2-7, with D unresolved. From germline, CDR1 is MGHRA and CDR2 YSYEKL. V lost 4 bases, J lost 1 base, and 8 bases lay in between. This CDR3 comprises 13 residues.

This chain joins TRBV2 and TRBJ1-4; D gene unclear. Trimming removed 10 bases at V and 5 bases at J, with 14 bases between. The germline CDR1 and CDR2 sequences are SNHLY and FYNNEI. This CDR3 contains 13 residues. As DNA, the CDR3 is TGTGCCACAGAGGCCGGCCACAATGAAAAACTGTTTTTT. This encodes CATEAGHNEKLFF.

V and J are TRBV29-1 and TRBJ1-1, with TRBD1 matching over 10 bases. CDR1 and CDR2 from the germline V gene are SQVTM and ANQGSEA. Trimming cost V 6 bases and J 4 bases; bases outside gene matches: 2. This CDR3 is 12 amino acids long. The CDR3, as DNA: TGCAGCGTGGGACAGGGGAGCACTGAAGCTTTCTTT. This sequence encodes CSVGQGSTEAFF.